This TCR beta chain came from a study of T cell repertoires in cytomegalovirus infection (dated by TCRdb to the late 2010s). For context, the study as a whole: The peptide stimulations were aimed at well-studied HLA-B-restricted epitopes as well as recently identified HLA-C-restricted CMV epitopes, whose presentation resists viral immunomodulation. Because public TCR beta signatures pointed to carriage of CMV infection together with the matching HLA type, the HLA type of each donor mattered for the analysis. On the study overall, not on this receptor specifically: In the ex vivo response, HLA-C-restricted CMV-specific TCR beta clonotypes were dominant, and in two of eight donors the single most frequent clonotype came from this HLA-C-restricted group. Carriers of CMV infection plus the relevant HLA type were discriminated by the cumulative frequency of public TCR beta family members in the study cohort and in an independent 352-donor cohort.

In the paper's terms, the treatment or condition label means: in vitro stimulation with specific CMV peptide epitopes to enrich CMV-specific T cells. The CDR3, cysteine through phenylalanine, is 15 amino acids long. The kept DNA is CDR3 alone, 45 bases in frame from the first base. Via the germline V gene (reference sequence), CDR1 is MNHEY and CDR2 SMNVEV. The trim is 4 bases for V and 4 bases for J, with a gap of 17 bases between the germline ends. Sequencing was performed on an Illumina HiSeq 1500. Starting from the raw public reads, TCRdb applied fastp trimming at Q25, assembled clones with MiXCR and retained in-frame beta chains. Each entry is one CDR3 protein sequence, shown with its most common DNA and genes. The sample table shows roughly 310,000 distinct CDR3 sequences, and about 28% are seen once. Together, the top ten hold 15% to 25% of the sample. Turning to this clonotype: What this receptor recognizes is not known. The input lacks base qualities; no much larger clone sits a single base away.

The chain joins TRBV27 to TRBJ2-7, with TRBD1 as a weak D call on 5 bases. Sequenced here: cultured PBMCs, sampled from culture after CMV antigen stimulation. The sequence derives from a human donor in good health (CMV status not recorded). Some clones in this sample may be carry-over from other donors' samples. CDR3 protein: CASSSSGKGIYEQYF. The nucleotide sequence reads TGTGCCAGCAGTTCCTCAGGGAAAGGAATTTACGAGCAGTACTTC.